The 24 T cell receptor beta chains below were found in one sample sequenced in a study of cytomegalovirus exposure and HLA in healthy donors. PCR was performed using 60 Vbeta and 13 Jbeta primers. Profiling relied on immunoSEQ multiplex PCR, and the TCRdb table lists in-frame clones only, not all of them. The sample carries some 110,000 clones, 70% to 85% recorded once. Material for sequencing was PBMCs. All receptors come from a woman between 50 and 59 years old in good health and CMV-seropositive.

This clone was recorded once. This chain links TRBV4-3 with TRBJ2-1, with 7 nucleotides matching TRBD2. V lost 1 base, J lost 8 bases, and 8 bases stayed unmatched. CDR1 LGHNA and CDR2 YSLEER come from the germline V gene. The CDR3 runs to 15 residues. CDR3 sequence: CASSQVWRERDEQFF. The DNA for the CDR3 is TGCGCCAGCAGCCAAGTCTGGCGGGAGAGGGATGAGCAGTTCTTC.

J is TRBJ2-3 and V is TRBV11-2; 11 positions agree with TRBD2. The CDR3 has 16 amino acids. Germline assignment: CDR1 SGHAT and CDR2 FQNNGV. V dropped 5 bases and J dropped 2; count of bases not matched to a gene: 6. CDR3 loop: CASSTLAGGPTDTQYF. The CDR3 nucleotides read TGTGCCAGCAGCACCTTAGCGGGGGGGCCCACAGATACGCAGTATTTT.

The CDR3 spells CASSELGQGGGELFF. Here the CDR3 DNA reads TGTGCCAGCAGTGAACTTGGACAGGGTGGCGGGGAGCTGTTTTTT. V gene TRBV2 combines with J gene TRBJ2-2; 8 bases are a match to TRBD1. CDR1 is SNHLY, CDR2 FYNNEI, per germline. This CDR3 is 15 amino acids long. The ends lost 2 bases at V and 7 bases at J; junction bases unmatched: 6.

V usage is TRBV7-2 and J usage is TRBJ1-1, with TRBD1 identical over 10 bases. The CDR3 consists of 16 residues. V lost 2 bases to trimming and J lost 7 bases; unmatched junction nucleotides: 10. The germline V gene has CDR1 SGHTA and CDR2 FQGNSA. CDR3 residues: CASSLRQGATTSEAFF. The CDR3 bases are TGTGCCAGCAGCTTAAGACAGGGGGCGACAACGAGTGAAGCTTTCTTT.

CDR3 region: CASSLDVGGVNTGELFF. The CDR3 DNA is TGCGCCAGCAGCCTAGACGTGGGGGGAGTTAACACCGGGGAGCTGTTTTTT. V and J are TRBV4-3 and TRBJ2-2; possibly TRBD2 for D (6 bases). V lost 4 bases, J lost 2 bases, and 17 bases lay in between. Germline values: CDR1 LGHNA, CDR2 YSLEER. This CDR3 comprises 17 residues.

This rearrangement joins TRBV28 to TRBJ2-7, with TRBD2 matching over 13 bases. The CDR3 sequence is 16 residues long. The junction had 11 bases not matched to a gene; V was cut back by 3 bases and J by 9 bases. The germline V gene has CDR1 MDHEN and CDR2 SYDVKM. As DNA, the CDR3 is TGTGCCAGCAGTTTCTCAGGACTAGCGGGGGACGCTAGGCAGTACTTC. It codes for CASSFSGLAGDARQYF.

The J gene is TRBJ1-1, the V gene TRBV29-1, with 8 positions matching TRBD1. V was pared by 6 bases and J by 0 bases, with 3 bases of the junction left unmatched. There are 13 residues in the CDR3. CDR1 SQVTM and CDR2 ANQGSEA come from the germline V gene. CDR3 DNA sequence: TGCAGCGTCCCGGGACAGGTGAACACTGAAGCTTTCTTT. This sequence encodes CSVPGQVNTEAFF.

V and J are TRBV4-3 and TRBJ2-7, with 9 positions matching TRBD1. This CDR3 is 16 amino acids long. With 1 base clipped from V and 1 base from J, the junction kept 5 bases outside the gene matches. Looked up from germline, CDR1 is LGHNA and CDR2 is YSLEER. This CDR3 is CASSQGSGQGSYEQYF. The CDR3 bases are TGCGCCAGCAGCCAAGGCTCGGGACAGGGATCCTACGAGCAGTACTTC.

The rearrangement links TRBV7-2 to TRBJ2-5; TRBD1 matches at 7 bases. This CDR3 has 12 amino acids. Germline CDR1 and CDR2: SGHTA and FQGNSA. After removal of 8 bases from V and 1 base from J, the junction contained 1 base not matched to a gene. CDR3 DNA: TGTGCCAGCGGGGACAGCCAAGAGACCCAGTACTTC. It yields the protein CASGDSQETQYF. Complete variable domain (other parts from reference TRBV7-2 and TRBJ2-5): GAGVSQSPSNKVTEKGKDVELRCDPISGHTALYWYRQSLGQGLEFLIYFQGNSAPDKSGLPSDRFSAERTGGSVSTLTIQRTQQEDSAVYLCASGDSQETQYFGPGTRLLVL.

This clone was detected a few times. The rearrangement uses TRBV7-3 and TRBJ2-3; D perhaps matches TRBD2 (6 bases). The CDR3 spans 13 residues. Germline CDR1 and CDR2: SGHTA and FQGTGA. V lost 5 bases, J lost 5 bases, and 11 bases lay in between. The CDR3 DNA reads TGTGCCAGCAGCCTCGGGGGTCAAGATACGCAGTATTTT. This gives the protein CASSLGGQDTQYF.

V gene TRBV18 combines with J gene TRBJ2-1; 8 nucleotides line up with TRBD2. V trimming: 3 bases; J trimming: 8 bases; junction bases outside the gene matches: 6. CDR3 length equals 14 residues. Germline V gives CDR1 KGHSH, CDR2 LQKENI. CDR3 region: CASSPSGAGDEQFF. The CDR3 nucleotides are TGTGCCAGCTCACCTAGCGGGGCCGGGGATGAGCAGTTCTTC.

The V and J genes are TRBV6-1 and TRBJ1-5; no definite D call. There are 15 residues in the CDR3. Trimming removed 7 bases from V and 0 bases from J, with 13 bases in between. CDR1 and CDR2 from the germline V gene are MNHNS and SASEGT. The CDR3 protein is CASTRTENSNQPQHF. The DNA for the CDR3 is TGTGCCAGCACTCGAACGGAGAATAGCAATCAGCCCCAGCATTTT.

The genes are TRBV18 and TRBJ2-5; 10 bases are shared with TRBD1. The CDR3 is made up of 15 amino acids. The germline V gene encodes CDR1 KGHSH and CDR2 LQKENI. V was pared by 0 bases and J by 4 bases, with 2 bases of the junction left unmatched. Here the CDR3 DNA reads TGTGCCAGCTCACCACCGACAGGGGGCTCAGAGACCCAGTACTTC. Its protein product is CASSPPTGGSETQYF.

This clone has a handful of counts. The CDR3 is CASSWDIMTDTQYF. Written as DNA, the CDR3 is TGTGCCAGCAGTTGGGACATTATGACAGATACGCAGTATTTT. V usage is TRBV28 and J usage is TRBJ2-3; tentatively, D is TRBD1 (6 bases). The CDR3 spans 14 residues. V lost 4 bases and J 3 bases, leaving 11 bases between the germline ends. CDR1 and CDR2 from the germline V gene are MDHEN and SYDVKM.

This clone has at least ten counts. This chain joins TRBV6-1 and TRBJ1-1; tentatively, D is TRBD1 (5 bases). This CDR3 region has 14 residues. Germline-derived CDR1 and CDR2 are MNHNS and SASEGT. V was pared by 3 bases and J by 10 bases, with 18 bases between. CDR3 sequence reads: CASSEVGARFRAFF. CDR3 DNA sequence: TGTGCCAGCAGTGAGGTAGGGGCGCGGTTTAGAGCTTTCTTT.

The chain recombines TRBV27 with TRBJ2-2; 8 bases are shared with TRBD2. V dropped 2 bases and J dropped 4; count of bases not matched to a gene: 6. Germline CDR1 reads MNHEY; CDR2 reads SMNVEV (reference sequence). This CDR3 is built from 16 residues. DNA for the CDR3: TGTGCCAGCAGTTTAGAGCGGGGGATAACCACCGGGGAGCTGTTTTTT. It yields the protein CASSLERGITTGELFF.

CDR3 in amino acids: CASSPGSRSMNTEAFF. The CDR3 DNA reads TGCGCCAGCAGCCCCGGTAGCCGTTCCATGAACACTGAAGCTTTCTTT. The chain has TRBV5-1 and TRBJ1-1; D remains ambiguous. Germline V gene sequence: CDR1 SGHRS, CDR2 YFSETQ. The CDR3 loop spans 16 amino acids. Trimming stripped 4 bases from V and 0 bases from J, with 16 bases between. Combining the CDR3 with reference TRBV5-1 and TRBJ1-1 gives the whole variable domain KAGVTQTPRYLIKTRGQQVTLSCSPISGHRSVSWYQQTPGQGLQFLFEYFSETQRNKGNFPGRFSGRQFSNSRSEMNVSTLELGDSALYLCASSPGSRSMNTEAFFGQGTRLTVV.

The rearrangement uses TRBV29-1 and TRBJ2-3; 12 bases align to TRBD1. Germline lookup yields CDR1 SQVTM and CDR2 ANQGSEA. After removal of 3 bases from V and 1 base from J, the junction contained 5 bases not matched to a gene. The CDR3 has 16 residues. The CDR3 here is CSVEGTGGAGTDTQYF. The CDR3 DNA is TGCAGCGTTGAGGGGACAGGGGGCGCGGGCACAGATACGCAGTATTTT.

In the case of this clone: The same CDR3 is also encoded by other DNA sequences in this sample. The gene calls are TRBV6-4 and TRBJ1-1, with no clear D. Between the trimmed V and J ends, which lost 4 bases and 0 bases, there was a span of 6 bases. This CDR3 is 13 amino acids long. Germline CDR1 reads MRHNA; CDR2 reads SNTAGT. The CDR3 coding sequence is TGTGCCAGCAGTGTATCGGTGAACACTGAAGCTTTCTTT. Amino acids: CASSVSVNTEAFF.

CDR3 loop: CASSHKGERNSRNQPQHF. The CDR3 coding sequence is TGCGCCAGCAGCCATAAGGGGGAAAGAAATTCCCGCAATCAGCCCCAGCATTTT. V is TRBV4-1 and J is TRBJ1-5, with D tentatively TRBD1 (6 bases). The CDR3 spans 18 residues. The germline V and J ends were trimmed by 3 bases and 2 bases, with 20 bases remaining between them. Germline values: CDR1 MGHRA, CDR2 YSYEKL.

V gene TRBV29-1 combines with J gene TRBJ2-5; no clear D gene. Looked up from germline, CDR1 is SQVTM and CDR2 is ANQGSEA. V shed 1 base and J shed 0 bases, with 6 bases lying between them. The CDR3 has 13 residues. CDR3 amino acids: CSVEGQYQETQYF. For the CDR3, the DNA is TGCAGCGTTGAAGGCCAGTACCAAGAGACCCAGTACTTC.

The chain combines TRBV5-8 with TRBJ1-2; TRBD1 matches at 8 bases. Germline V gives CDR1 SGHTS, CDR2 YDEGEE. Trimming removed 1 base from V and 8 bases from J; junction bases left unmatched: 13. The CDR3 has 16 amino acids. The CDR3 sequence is CASSLYRRQGAVGYTF. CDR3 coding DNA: TGTGCCAGCAGCTTGTACCGGAGGCAGGGGGCGGTCGGCTACACCTTC.

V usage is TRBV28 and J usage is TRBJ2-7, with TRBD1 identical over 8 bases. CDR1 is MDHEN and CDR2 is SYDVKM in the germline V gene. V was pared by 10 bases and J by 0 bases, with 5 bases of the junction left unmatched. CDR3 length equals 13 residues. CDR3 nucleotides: TGTGCCACCCGGACAGGGTTCTCCTACGAGCAGTACTTC. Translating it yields CATRTGFSYEQYF. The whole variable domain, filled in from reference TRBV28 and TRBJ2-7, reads DVKVTQSSRYLVKRTGEKVFLECVQDMDHENMFWYRQDPGLGLRLIYFSYDVKMKEKGDIPEGYSVSREKKERFSLILESASTNQTSMYLCATRTGFSYEQYFGPGTRLTVT.

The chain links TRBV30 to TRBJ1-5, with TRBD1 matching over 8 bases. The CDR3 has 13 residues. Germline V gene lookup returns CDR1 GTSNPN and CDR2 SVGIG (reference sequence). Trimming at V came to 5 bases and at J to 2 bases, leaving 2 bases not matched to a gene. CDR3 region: CAWGGQGNQPQHF. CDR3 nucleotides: TGTGCCTGGGGGGGACAGGGCAATCAGCCCCAGCATTTT. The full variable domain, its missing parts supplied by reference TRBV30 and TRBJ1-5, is SQTIHQWPATLVQPVGSPLSLECTVEGTSNPNLYWYRQAAGRGLQLLFYSVGIGQISSEVPQNLSASRPQDRQFILSSKKLLLSDSGFYLCAWGGQGNQPQHFGDGTRLSIL.